The rows below give T cell receptor beta chains drawn from one sample of a study of T-cell reconstitution after alpha-beta-depleted transplantation in children. TCRdb fed the PCR reads into MiXCR, producing one record per CDR3 protein. The sample records 330,000 or so distinct CDR3 sequences, 10% being singletons. The source was PBMCs from the stem cell graft donor, collected from the stem cell graft. The receptors shown here come from a human donor who donated a stem cell graft to a child with acute lymphoblastic leukemia. CDR3s include the opening cysteine and the closing phenylalanine or tryptophan. The D gene is left open where the match is weak. Expanded clones get a size class; other rows say once, few or many, or leave the size out.

>many|-|TRBV6-2/TRBV6-3|TRBJ2-1
TGTGCCAGCAGTTACAATAGCGGCTCCTACAATGAGCAGTTCTTC
CASSYNSGSYNEQFF
>-|TRBD1|TRBV5-6|TRBJ1-1
TGTGCCAGCAGCCCCTCGACAGGGCATAACACTGAAGCTTTCTTT
CASSPSTGHNTEAFF
>-|TRBD2|TRBV5-1|TRBJ2-3
TGCGCCAGCAGCGTACCAACTAGCGGGACCGGAGCTAGCACAGATACGCAGTATTTT
CASSVPTSGTGASTDTQYF
>many|-|TRBV19|TRBJ2-4
TGTGCCACCGAAGGAATAAAACCGGGACACCGATACTTC
CATEGIKPGHRYF
>-|-|TRBV19|TRBJ1-5
TGTGCCAGTAGTATATGGGGACAGCCCCAGCATTTT
CASSIWGQPQHF
>-|TRBD2|TRBV12-3/TRBV12-4|TRBJ2-7
TGTGCCAGCAGAATTAGCGGGAGGGCCTACGAGCAGTACTTC
CASRISGRAYEQYF
>many|TRBD1|TRBV29-1|TRBJ2-7
TGCAGCGCTCTGGGACAGGGTACCGCATACGAGCAGTACTTC
CSALGQGTAYEQYF
>-|TRBD1|TRBV7-9|TRBJ1-1
TGTGCCAGCAGCTTAGGAGCCGGGACAGGGGGGGGCACTGAAGCTTTCTTT
CASSLGAGTGGGTEAFF
>-|-|TRBV6-1|TRBJ1-3
TGTGCCAGCAGTGAAAGAAGCTTCCTCTCTGGAAACACCATATATTTT
CASSERSFLSGNTIYF
>few|TRBD1|TRBV7-9|TRBJ2-1
TGTGCCAGCAGCTCACCGGGACAGGGGGGTGAGCAGTTCTTC
CASSSPGQGGEQFF
>-|-|TRBV4-1|TRBJ2-1
TGCGCCAGCAGCCACGGAGGGTCCAGGGGCTACAATGAGCAGTTCTTC
CASSHGGSRGYNEQFF
>-|TRBD1|TRBV11-3|TRBJ2-2
TGTGCCAGCAGCTTAGGAACCGGGACAGGGGCCGACACCGGGGAGCTGTTTTTT
CASSLGTGTGADTGELFF
>-|-|TRBV7-9|TRBJ2-1
TGTGCCAGCAGCCCTACGTTGTCTGAGCCCGATTTGCAGTTCTTC
CASSPTLSEPDLQFF
>-|-|TRBV15|TRBJ2-4
TGTGCCACCCGGCTAGGGGACCCTCTAGCCAAAAACATTCAGTACTTC
CATRLGDPLAKNIQYF
>-|TRBD2|TRBV6-1|TRBJ2-1
TGTGCCAGCAGTGAGGGACTAGCGGGCAACAATGAGCAGTTCTTC
CASSEGLAGNNEQFF
>few|TRBD2|TRBV27|TRBJ2-3
TGTGCCAGCAGTCTAAGCGGGACCCATGGCACAGATACGCAGTATTTT
CASSLSGTHGTDTQYF
>many|-|TRBV12-3/TRBV12-4|TRBJ2-5
TGTGCCAGCAGTTTGCGGGGCCGAATGGGAGAGACCCAGTACTTC
CASSLRGRMGETQYF
>few|TRBD2|TRBV29-1|TRBJ2-3
TGCAGCGTTGAAGTCGAGCGGGAGGAAATGGATACGCAGTATTTT
CSVEVEREEMDTQYF
>many|TRBD2|TRBV10-2|TRBJ2-3
TGCGCCAGCAGAAGGACTAGCGGGCATGGATCAGATACGCAGTATTTT
CASRRTSGHGSDTQYF
>few|TRBD2|TRBV2|TRBJ2-1
TGTGCCAGCAATCATATTAGCGGGAGTACCTACAATGAGCAGTTCTTC
CASNHISGSTYNEQFF
>-|TRBD2|TRBV5-1|TRBJ2-1
TGCGCCAGCAGATCGGCTAGCGGGAGGGCTTATGAGCAGTTCTTC
CASRSASGRAYEQFF
>many|-|TRBV12-3/TRBV12-4|TRBJ2-6
TGTGCCAGCACGGGGGCCAACGTCCTGACTTTC
CASTGANVLTF
>few|-|TRBV29-1|TRBJ2-7
TGCAGCGTTCAGGCAGGGGCTGGGGAGCAGTACTTC
CSVQAGAGEQYF
>few|-|TRBV4-3|TRBJ2-2
TGCGCCAGCAGCCAAGATCCTACGGATACGAACACCGGGGAGCTGTTTTTT
CASSQDPTDTNTGELFF
>few|-|TRBV4-3|TRBJ2-7
TGCGCCAGCAGCCAAGTACTAGACTCCTACGAGCAGTACTTC
CASSQVLDSYEQYF
>-|-|TRBV25-1|TRBJ2-4
TGTGCCAGCAGTGCCCGACAGGGAGGTAACATTCAGTACTTC
CASSARQGGNIQYF
>many|-|TRBV27|TRBJ2-1
TGTGCCAGCAGTTTATTAGCCTACAATGAGCAGTTCTTC
CASSLLAYNEQFF
>few|TRBD2|TRBV7-8|TRBJ2-1
TGTGCCAGCAGCTTATCAAGTTCTAGCGGGAATGAGCAGTTCTTC
CASSLSSSSGNEQFF
>-|-|TRBV9|TRBJ1-4
TGTGCCAGCAGCGCCTCCCCCGCAACTAATGAAAAACTGTTTTTT
CASSASPATNEKLFF
>-|-|TRBV20-1|TRBJ1-5
TGCAGTGCTAGAGATCGCAGCAATCAGCCCCAGCATTTT
CSARDRSNQPQHF
>many|TRBD2|TRBV29-1|TRBJ2-1
TGCAGCGCGAGGACTAGCGGGAATGGTGAGCAGTTCTTC
CSARTSGNGEQFF
>few|TRBD2|TRBV9|TRBJ2-7
TGTGCCAGCAGTGGACTTACTAGCGCAGAATCCTCCCACGAGCAGTACTTC
CASSGLTSAESSHEQYF
>few|TRBD1|TRBV5-6|TRBJ2-1
TGTGCCAGCAGCTCCCAGGGGGATGAGCAGTTCTTC
CASSSQGDEQFF
>-|-|TRBV7-8|TRBJ2-1
TGTGCCAGCTCACGAACGACCGGCGGGCCCTACAATGAGCAGTTCTTC
CASSRTTGGPYNEQFF